The clone carrying this T cell receptor beta chain came up once. This sample was included in a study of cytomegalovirus exposure and HLA in healthy donors. The repertoire was sequenced with immunoSEQ multiplex PCR; TCRdb's copy has only in-frame clones and lacks some. The sample has around 110,000 clones, about 87% seen once. Germline V gene sequence: CDR1 MNHEY, CDR2 SMNVEV (reference sequence). The CDR3 has 14 residues. Trimming pared 0 bases from V and 4 bases from J, leaving 9 bases between. V usage is TRBV27 and J usage is TRBJ2-5; D unresolved. The source of this sequence is a woman aged 18-30 years in good health and CMV-seropositive. Source material: PBMCs. CDR3 residues: CASSLSGRGETQYF. The CDR3 DNA is TGTGCCAGCAGTTTATCGGGTCGCGGAGAGACCCAGTACTTC.